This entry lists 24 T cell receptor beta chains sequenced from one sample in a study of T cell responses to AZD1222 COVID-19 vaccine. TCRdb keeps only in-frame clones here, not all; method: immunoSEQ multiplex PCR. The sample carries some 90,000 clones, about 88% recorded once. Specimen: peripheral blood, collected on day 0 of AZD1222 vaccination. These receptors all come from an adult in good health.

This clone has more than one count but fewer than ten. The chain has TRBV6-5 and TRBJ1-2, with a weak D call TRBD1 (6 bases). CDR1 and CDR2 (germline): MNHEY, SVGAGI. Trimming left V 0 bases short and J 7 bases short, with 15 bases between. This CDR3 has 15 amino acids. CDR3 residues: CASSYSIQGSSGYTF. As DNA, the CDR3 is TGTGCCAGCAGTTACTCGATACAGGGCAGCTCTGGCTACACCTTC.

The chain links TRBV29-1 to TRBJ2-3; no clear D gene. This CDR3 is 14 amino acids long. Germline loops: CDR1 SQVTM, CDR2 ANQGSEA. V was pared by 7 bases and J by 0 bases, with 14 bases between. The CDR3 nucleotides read TGCAGCGGAACGGACGGTTCTAGCACAGATACGCAGTATTTT. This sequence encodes CSGTDGSSTDTQYF.

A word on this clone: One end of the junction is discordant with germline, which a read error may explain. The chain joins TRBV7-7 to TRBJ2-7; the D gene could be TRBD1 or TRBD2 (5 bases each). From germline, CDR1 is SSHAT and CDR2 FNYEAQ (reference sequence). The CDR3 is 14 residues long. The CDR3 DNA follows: TGTGCTAGCAGCTTAGAGGGACCTCTCGGCGAGCAGTACTTC. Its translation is CASSLEGPLGEQYF.

The CDR3 is CASSEIAGVHDTQYF. The CDR3 nucleotides are TGTGCCAGCAGCGAAATAGCGGGGGTCCACGATACGCAGTATTTT. V usage is TRBV7-3 and J usage is TRBJ2-3; 9 bases agree with TRBD2. The CDR3 runs 15 residues. V lost 5 bases to trimming and J lost 6 bases; unmatched junction nucleotides: 9. Germline CDR1 and CDR2: SGHTA and FQGTGA. The complete variable domain, with remaining parts taken from reference TRBV7-3 and TRBJ2-3, reads GAGVSQTPSNKVTEKGKYVELRCDPISGHTALYWYRQSLGQGPEFLIYFQGTGAADDSGLPNDRFFAVRPEGSVSTLKIQRTERGDSAVYLCASSEIAGVHDTQYFGPGTRLTVL.

The CDR3 DNA sequence: TGTGCCAGCAGCTTAAACGGGGGCGCCTTGGCCCAGTACTTC. Amino acid sequence: CASSLNGGALAQYF. The chain couples TRBV11-2 to TRBJ2-5; D is tentatively TRBD1 or TRBD2 (6 bases each). CDR3 length: 14 residues. With 2 bases removed from V and 9 bases from J, the gap between germline ends came to 16 bases. Germline values: CDR1 SGHAT, CDR2 FQNNGV.

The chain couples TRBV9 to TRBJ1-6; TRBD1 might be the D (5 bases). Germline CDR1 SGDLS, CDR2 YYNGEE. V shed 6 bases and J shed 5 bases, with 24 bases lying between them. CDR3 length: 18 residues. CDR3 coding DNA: TGTGCCAGCATCGCTCCCCCCCAAGGGGAGGGGAATAATTCACCCCTCCACTTT. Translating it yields CASIAPPQGEGNNSPLHF. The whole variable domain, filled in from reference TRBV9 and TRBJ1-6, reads DSGVTQTPKHLITATGQRVTLRCSPRSGDLSVYWYQQSLDQGLQFLIQYYNGEERAKGNILERFSAQQFPDLHSELNLSSLELGDSALYFCASIAPPQGEGNNSPLHFGNGTRLTVT.

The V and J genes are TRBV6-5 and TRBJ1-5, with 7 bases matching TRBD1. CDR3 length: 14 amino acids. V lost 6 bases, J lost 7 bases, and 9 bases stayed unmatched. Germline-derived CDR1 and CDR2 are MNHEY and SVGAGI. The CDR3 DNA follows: TGTGCCAGCAGACCACAGGGGCCCAACCAGCCCCAGCATTTT. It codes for CASRPQGPNQPQHF.

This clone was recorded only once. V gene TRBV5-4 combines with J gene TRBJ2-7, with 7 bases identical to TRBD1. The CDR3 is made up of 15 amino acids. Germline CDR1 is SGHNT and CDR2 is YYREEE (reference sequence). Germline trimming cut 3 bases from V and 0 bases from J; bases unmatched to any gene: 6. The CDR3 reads CASSSPGQVSYEQYF. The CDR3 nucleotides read TGTGCCAGCAGCTCGCCTGGACAGGTCTCCTACGAGCAGTACTTC.

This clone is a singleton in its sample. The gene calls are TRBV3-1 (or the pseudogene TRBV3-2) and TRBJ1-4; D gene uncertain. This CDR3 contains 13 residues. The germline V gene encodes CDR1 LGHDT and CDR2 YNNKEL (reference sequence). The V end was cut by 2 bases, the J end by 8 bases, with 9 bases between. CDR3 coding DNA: TGTGCCAGCAGCCAAAGGGTTCGAGAAAAACTGTTTTTT. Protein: CASSQRVREKLFF.

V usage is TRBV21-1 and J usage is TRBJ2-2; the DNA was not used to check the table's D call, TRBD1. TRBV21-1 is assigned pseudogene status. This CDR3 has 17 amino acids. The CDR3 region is CASSKGEPGFGTGELFF. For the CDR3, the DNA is TGTGCCAGCAGCAAAGGTGAACCAGGGTTCGGCACCGGGGAGCTGTTTTTT.

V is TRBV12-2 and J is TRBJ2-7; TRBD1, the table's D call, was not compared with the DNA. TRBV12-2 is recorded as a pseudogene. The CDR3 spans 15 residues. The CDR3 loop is CASRLEGTGTYEQYF. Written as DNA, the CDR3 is TGTGCAAGTCGCTTAGAGGGGACAGGGACCTACGAGCAGTACTTC.

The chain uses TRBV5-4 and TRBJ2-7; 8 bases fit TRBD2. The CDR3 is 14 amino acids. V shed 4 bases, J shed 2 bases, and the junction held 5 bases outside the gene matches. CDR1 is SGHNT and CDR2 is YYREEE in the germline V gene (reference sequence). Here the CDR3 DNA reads TGTGCCAGCAGCCCCCGCGGGGGGACCTACGAGCAGTACTTC. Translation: CASSPRGGTYEQYF.

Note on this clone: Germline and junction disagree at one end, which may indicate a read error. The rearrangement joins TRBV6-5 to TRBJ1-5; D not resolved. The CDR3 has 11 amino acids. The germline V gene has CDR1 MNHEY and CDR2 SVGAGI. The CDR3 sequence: CASRSQRQSSF. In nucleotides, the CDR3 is TGTGCCAGCAGGTCACAGCGCCAATCAAGTTTT.

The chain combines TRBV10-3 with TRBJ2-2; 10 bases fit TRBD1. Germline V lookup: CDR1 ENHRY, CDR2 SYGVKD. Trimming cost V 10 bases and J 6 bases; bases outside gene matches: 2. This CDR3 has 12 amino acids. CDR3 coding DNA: TGTGCCACCGGGACAGGGGCCGGGGAGCTGTTTTTT. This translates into CATGTGAGELFF.

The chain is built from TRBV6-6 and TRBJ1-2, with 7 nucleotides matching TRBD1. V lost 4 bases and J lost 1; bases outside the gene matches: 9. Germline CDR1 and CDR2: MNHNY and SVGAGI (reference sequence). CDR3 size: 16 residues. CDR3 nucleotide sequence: TGTGCCAGCAGTTTCCTCCGGGACAGAGTTAACTATGGCTACACCTTC. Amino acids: CASSFLRDRVNYGYTF.

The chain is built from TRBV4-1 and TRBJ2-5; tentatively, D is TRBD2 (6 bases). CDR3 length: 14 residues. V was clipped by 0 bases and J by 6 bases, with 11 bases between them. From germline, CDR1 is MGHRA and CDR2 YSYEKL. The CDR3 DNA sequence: TGCGCCAGCAGCCAAGACTCGGCGGGGCAGACCCAGTACTTC. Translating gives CASSQDSAGQTQYF.

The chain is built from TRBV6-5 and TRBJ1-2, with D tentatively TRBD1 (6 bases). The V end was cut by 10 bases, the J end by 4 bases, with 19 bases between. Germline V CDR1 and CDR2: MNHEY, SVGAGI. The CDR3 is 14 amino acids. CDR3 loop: CAIEEAGTIYGYTF. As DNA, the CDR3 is TGTGCCATCGAAGAGGCCGGGACAATCTATGGCTACACCTTC.

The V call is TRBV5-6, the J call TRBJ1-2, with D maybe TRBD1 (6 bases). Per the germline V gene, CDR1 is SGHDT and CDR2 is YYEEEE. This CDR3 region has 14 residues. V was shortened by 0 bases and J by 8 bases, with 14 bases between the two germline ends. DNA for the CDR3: TGTGCCAGCAGCTTGGCTTTGGGGGGCGCGGGCTACACCTTC. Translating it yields CASSLALGGAGYTF.

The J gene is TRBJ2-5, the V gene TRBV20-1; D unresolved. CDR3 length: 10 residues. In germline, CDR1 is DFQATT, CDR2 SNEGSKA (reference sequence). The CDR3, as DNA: TGCAGCCCTTTAGGAGAGACCCAGTACTTC. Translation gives CSPLGETQYF.

The CDR3 DNA is TGTGCTACAGCCCCCCTAACCTACGAGCAGTACTTC. This codes for CATAPLTYEQYF. The genes are TRBV7-8 and TRBJ2-7; D is unresolved. Looked up from germline, CDR1 is SGHVS and CDR2 is FQNEAQ. The CDR3 loop spans 12 amino acids.

This CDR3 reads CASSFTGVEDTQYF. The DNA of the CDR3 is TGTGCCAGCAGCTTCACGGGGGTGGAGGATACGCAGTATTTT. The chain joins TRBV7-3 to TRBJ2-3; tentative D call: TRBD2 (6 bases). V lost 3 bases, J lost 6 bases, and 13 bases lay in between. This CDR3 comprises 14 residues. Per the germline V gene, CDR1 is SGHTA and CDR2 is FQGTGA.

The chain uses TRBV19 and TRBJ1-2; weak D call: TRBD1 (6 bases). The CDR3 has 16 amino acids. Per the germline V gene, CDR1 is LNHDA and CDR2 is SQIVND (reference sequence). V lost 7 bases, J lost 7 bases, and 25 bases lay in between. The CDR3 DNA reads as TGTGCCAGTACCTTCGGGGGCAGAGCAGCTCCGGTTGGCTACACCTTC. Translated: CASTFGGRAAPVGYTF.

For the CDR3, the DNA is TGTGCCACCAGAAGAAAGGGACGGGGACTTTCACCCCTCCACTTT. Translation gives CATRRKGRGLSPLHF. This rearrangement joins TRBV24-1 to TRBJ1-6, with a possible D match to TRBD1 (5 bases). Germline-derived CDR1 and CDR2 are KGHDR and SFDVKD. V was clipped by 7 bases and J by 9 bases, with 18 bases between them. The CDR3 covers 15 residues.

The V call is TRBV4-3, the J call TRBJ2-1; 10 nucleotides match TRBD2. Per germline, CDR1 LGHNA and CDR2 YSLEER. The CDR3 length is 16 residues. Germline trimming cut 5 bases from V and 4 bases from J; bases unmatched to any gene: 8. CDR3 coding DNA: TGCGCCAGCAGCGTAGCGGGGGGCCAGAGATACAATGAGCAGTTCTTC. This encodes CASSVAGGQRYNEQFF.